This entry lists 2 T cell receptor beta chains sequenced from one sample in a study of blood T cell repertoires in COVID-19. The repertoire was sequenced with immunoSEQ multiplex PCR; TCRdb's copy has only in-frame clones and lacks some. The data hold about 90,000 clones, with less than 80% observed a single time. The sequencing sample was made of peripheral blood. The source is a woman of 80 years or more with acute or convalescent COVID-19.

The gene calls are TRBV7-3 and TRBJ2-1; TRBD2 is a possible D gene (6 bases). Germline CDR1 reads SGHTA; CDR2 reads FQGTGA. The CDR3 has 13 residues. Trimming shortened V by 5 bases and J by 9 bases, and 14 bases separated the two germline ends. CDR3 amino acids: CASSETQGGEQFF. The CDR3 DNA sequence: TGTGCCAGCAGCGAAACCCAGGGAGGTGAGCAGTTCTTC.

The chain employs TRBV6-1 and TRBJ2-7, with 11 bases matching TRBD1. Germline V gene sequence: CDR1 MNHNS, CDR2 SASEGT. The CDR3 spans 15 residues. V dropped 1 base and J dropped 3; count of bases not matched to a gene: 2. The CDR3: CASSEGTGGFYEQYF. DNA of the CDR3: TGTGCCAGCAGTGAAGGGACAGGGGGCTTCTACGAGCAGTACTTC.